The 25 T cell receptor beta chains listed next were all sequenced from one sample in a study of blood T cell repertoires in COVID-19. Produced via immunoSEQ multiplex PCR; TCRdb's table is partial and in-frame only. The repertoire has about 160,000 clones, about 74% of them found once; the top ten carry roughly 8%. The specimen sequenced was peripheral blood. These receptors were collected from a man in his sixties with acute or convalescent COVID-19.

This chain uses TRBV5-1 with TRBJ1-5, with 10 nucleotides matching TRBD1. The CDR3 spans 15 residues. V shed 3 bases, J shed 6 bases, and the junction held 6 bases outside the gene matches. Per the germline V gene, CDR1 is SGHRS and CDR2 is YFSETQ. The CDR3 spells CASSSTTGGGQPQHF. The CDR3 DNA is TGCGCCAGCAGCTCGACGACAGGGGGCGGTCAGCCCCAGCATTTT.

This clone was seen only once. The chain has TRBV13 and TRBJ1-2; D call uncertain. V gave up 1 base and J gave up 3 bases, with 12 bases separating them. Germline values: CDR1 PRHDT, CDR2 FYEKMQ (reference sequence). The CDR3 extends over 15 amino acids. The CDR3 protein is CASSLDAGQDYGYTF. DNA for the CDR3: TGTGCCAGCAGCTTAGATGCAGGTCAAGACTATGGCTACACCTTC.

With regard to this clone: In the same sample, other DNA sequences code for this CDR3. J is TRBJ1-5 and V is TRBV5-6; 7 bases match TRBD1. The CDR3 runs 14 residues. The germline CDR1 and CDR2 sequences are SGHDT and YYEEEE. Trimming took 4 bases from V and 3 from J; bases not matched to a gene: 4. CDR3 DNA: TGTGCCAGCAGCCGGACAGGCGTCAATCAGCCCCAGCATTTT. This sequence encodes CASSRTGVNQPQHF.

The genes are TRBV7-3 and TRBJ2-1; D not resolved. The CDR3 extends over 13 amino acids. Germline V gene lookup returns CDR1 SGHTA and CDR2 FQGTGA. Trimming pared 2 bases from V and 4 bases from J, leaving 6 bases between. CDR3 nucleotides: TGTGCCAGCAGCTTAGGCCAGTACAATGAGCAGTTCTTC. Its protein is CASSLGQYNEQFF.

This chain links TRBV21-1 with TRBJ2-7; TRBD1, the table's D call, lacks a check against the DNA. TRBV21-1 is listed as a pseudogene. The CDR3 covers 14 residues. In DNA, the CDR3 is TGTGCCAGCAGCAAATGGGACAGGGTAAGCGAGCAGTACTTC. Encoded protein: CASSKWDRVSEQYF.

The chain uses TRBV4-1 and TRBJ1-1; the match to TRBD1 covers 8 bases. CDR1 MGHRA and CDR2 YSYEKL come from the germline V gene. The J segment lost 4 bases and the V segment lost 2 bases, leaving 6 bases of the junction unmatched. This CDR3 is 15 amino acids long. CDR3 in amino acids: CASSQYDRGGTEAFF. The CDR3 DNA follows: TGCGCCAGCAGCCAATACGACAGGGGCGGCACTGAAGCTTTCTTT.

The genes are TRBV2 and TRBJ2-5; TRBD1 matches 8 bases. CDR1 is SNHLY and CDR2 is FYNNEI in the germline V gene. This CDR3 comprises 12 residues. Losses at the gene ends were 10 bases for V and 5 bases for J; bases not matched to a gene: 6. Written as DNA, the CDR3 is TGTGCCATTCGGACAGGGAGGGAGACCCAGTACTTC. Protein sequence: CAIRTGRETQYF.

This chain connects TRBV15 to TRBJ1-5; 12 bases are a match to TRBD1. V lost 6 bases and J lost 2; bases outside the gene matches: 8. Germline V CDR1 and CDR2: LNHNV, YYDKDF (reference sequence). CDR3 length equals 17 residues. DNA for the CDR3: TGTGCCACCAGTTGGGGACAGGGGGCGAATGGCAATCAGCCCCAGCATTTT. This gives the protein CATSWGQGANGNQPQHF.

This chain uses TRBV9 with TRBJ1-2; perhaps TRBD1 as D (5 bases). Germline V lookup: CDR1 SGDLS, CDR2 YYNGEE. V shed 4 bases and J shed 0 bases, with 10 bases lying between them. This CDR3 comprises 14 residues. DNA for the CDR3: TGTGCCAGCAGCTCCGGGACTTCTAACTATGGCTACACCTTC. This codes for CASSSGTSNYGYTF. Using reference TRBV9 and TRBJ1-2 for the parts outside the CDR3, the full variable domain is DSGVTQTPKHLITATGQRVTLRCSPRSGDLSVYWYQQSLDQGLQFLIQYYNGEERAKGNILERFSAQQFPDLHSELNLSSLELGDSALYFCASSSGTSNYGYTFGSGTRLTVV.

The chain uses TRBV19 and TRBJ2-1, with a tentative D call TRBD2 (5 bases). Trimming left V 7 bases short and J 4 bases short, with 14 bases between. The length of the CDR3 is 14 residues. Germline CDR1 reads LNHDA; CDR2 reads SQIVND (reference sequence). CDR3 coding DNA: TGTGCCAGTAAGTGGACTGCTGAGTACAATGAGCAGTTCTTC. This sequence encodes CASKWTAEYNEQFF.

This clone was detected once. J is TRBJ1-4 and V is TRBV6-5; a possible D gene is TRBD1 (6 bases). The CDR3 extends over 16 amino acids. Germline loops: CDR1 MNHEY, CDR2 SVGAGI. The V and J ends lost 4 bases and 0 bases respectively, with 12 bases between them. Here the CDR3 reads CASSSMTGTTNEKLFF. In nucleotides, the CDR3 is TGTGCCAGCAGTTCCATGACAGGAACAACTAATGAAAAACTGTTTTTT.

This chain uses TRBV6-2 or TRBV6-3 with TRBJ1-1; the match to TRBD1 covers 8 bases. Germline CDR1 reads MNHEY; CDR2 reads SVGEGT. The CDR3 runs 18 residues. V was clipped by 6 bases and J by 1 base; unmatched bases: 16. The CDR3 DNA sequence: TGTGCCAGCAGCCGCCAGCCCTCCGCAGGGGGCTGGAACACTGAAGCTTTCTTT. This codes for CASSRQPSAGGWNTEAFF.

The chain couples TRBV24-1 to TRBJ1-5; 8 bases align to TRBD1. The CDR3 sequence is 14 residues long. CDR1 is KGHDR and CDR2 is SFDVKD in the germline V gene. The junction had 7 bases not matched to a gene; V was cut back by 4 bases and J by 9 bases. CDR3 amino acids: CATSETDRASPQHF. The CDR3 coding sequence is TGTGCCACCAGTGAAACGGACAGGGCCTCGCCCCAGCATTTT.

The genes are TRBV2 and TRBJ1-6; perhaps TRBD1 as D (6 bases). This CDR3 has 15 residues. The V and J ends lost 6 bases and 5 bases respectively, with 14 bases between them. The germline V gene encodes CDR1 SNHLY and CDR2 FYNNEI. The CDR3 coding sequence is TGTGCCAGCAGAGACAGGACTTGGGATAATTCACCCCTCCACTTT. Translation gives CASRDRTWDNSPLHF.

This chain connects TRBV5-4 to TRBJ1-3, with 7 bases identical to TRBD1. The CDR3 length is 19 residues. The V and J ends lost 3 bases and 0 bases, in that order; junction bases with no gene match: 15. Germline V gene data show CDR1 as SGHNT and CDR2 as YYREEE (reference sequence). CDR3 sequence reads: CASSYQTRGPENSGNTIYF. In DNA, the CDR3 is TGTGCCAGCAGCTATCAGACGAGGGGGCCGGAAAACTCTGGAAACACCATATATTTT.

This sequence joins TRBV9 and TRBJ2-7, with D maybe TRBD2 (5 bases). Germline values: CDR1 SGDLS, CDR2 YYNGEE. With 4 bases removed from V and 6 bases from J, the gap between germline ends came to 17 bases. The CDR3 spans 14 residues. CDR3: CASSLSTGVGEQYF. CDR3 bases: TGTGCCAGCAGCCTAAGTACCGGGGTGGGCGAGCAGTACTTC.

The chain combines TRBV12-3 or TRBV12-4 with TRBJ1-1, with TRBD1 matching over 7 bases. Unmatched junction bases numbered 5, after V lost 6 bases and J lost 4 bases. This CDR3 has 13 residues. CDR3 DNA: TGTGCCAGCAGCTTGCACAGGGGCACTGAAGCTTTCTTT. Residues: CASSLHRGTEAFF.

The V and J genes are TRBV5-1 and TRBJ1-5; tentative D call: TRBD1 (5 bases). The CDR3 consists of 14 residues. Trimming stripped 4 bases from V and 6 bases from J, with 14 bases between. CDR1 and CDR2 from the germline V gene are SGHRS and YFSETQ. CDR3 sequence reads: CASSPGIMGQPQHF. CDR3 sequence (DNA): TGCGCCAGCAGCCCAGGGATCATGGGTCAGCCCCAGCATTTT.

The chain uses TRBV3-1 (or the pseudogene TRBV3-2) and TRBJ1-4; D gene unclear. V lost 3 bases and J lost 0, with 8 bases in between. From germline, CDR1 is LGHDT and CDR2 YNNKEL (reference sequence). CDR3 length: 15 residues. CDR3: CASSQGRSTNEKLFF. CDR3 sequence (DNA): TGTGCCAGCAGCCAGGGCCGATCAACTAATGAAAAACTGTTTTTT.

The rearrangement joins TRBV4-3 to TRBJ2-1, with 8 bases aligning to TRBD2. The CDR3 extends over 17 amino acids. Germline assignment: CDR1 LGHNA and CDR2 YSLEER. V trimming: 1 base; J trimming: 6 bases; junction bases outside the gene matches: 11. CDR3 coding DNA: TGCGCCAGCAGCCAAGGACCTCTTACCGGGACTAGCAATGAGCAGTTCTTC. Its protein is CASSQGPLTGTSNEQFF.

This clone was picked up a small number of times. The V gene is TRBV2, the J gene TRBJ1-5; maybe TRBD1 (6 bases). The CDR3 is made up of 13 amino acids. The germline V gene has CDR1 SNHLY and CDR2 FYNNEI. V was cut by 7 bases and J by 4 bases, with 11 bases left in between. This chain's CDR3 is CASIGGGNQPQHF. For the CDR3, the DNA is TGTGCCAGCATAGGGGGGGGGAATCAGCCCCAGCATTTT.

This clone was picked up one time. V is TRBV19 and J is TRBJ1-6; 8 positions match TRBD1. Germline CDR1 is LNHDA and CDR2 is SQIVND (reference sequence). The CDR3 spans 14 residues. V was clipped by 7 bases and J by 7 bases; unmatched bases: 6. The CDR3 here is CASNPGQGNSPLHF. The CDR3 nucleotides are TGTGCCAGTAATCCTGGACAGGGCAATTCACCCCTCCACTTT.

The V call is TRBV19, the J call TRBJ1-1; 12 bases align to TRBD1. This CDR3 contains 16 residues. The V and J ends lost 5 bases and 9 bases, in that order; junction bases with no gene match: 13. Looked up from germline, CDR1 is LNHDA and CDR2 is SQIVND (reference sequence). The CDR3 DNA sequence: TGTGCCAGTAGTCCGGGACAGGGGGCAGGGACGTCTAAAGCTTTCTTT. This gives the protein CASSPGQGAGTSKAFF.

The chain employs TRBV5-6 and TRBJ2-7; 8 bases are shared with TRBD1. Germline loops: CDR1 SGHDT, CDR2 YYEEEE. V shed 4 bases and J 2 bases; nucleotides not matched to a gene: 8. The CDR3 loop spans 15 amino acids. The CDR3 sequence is CASSEGGTGAYEQYF. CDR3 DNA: TGTGCCAGCAGCGAAGGGGGGACAGGAGCCTACGAGCAGTACTTC.

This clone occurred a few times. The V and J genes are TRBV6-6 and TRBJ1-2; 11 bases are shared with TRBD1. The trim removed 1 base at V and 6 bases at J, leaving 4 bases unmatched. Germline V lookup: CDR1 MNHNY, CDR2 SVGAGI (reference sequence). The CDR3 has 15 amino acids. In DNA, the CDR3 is TGTGCCAGCAGTTACTTTATGGGACAGGGGGATGGCTACACCTTC. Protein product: CASSYFMGQGDGYTF.